This paragraph covers one T cell receptor beta chain sequence. Its antigen is still unknown. Assay: immunoSEQ multiplex PCR; the TCRdb copy retains only in-frame clones and omits some. The repertoire consists of over 2,500 clones, with approximately 40% occurring once and the leading ten covering under 20%. These data are taken from a study of CXCR4 blockade with PD-1 therapy in pancreatic cancer. Study outcomes and limitations: Sequencing covered TCRbeta chains only, not alpha chains.

The specimen sequenced was tumor tissue. The TCR comes from a human donor with pancreatic ductal adenocarcinoma.

The CDR3: CASSPLGLALGGEQFF. The CDR3 nucleotides read TGTGCCAGTAGTCCTCTGGGACTTGCGTTGGGTGGTGAGCAGTTCTTC. V and J are TRBV19 and TRBJ2-1, with D possibly matching TRBD2 (6 bases). CDR1 and CDR2 from the germline V gene are LNHDA and SQIVND (reference sequence). This CDR3 has 16 residues. Trimming cost V 5 bases and J 9 bases, with 23 bases left between them. Filled out from reference TRBV19 and TRBJ2-1, the complete variable domain reads DGGITQSPKYLFRKEGQNVTLSCEQNLNHDAMYWYRQDPGQGLRLIYYSQIVNDFQKGDIAEGYSVSREKKESFPLTVTSAQKNPTAFYLCASSPLGLALGGEQFFGPGTRLTVL.